These T cell receptor beta chains were read from a single sample in a study of cytomegalovirus exposure and HLA in healthy donors. Clones were sequenced by immunoSEQ multiplex PCR, and TCRdb holds only the in-frame ones, with some missing. The data hold 150,000 or so clones, with around 68% observed a single time. Sequencing input: PBMCs. These TCRs come from a man aged 30 to 39 in good health and CMV-seropositive. The CDR3 runs from the conserved cysteine through the conserved F or W. The D gene is left open where the match is weak. Clone size is stated in some rows and not others, as once, few, many or a class when expanded.

d_call: NA
clone_size: once
v_call: TRBV29-1
j_call: TRBJ2-3
cdr3_aa: CSARETLNTDTQYF
cdr3_nt: TGCAGCGCCCGGGAGACCCTAAACACAGATACGCAGTATTTT

d_call: TRBD1
clone_size: NA
v_call: TRBV12-5
j_call: TRBJ2-1
cdr3_aa: CASGSWGRGLAGSYNEQFF
cdr3_nt: TGTGCTAGTGGTTCGTGGGGCAGGGGGCTAGCAGGGTCCTACAATGAGCAGTTCTTC

d_call: TRBD2
clone_size: NA
v_call: TRBV19
j_call: TRBJ2-3
cdr3_aa: CASRLAGTSTDTQYF
cdr3_nt: TGTGCCAGTAGACTAGCGGGAACTAGCACAGATACGCAGTATTTT

d_call: NA
clone_size: few
v_call: TRBV9
j_call: TRBJ2-1
cdr3_aa: CASSPGGSSYNEQFF
cdr3_nt: TGTGCCAGCAGCCCCGGAGGGAGCTCCTACAATGAGCAGTTCTTC

d_call: NA
clone_size: NA
v_call: TRBV9
j_call: TRBJ2-2
cdr3_aa: CASSAVNTGELFF
cdr3_nt: TGTGCCAGCAGCGCCGTGAACACCGGGGAGCTGTTTTTT

d_call: NA
clone_size: NA
v_call: TRBV19
j_call: TRBJ1-2
cdr3_aa: CASSTEGTSYGYTF
cdr3_nt: TGTGCCAGTAGTACGGAGGGGACGAGCTATGGCTACACCTTC

d_call: NA
clone_size: NA
v_call: TRBV6-4
j_call: TRBJ2-2
cdr3_aa: CATRTGQNTGELFF
cdr3_nt: TGTGCCACCCGGACGGGACAGAACACCGGGGAGCTGTTTTTT

d_call: TRBD2
clone_size: NA
v_call: TRBV2
j_call: TRBJ2-7
cdr3_aa: CASSEGGGSSEQYF
cdr3_nt: TGTGCCAGCAGTGAGGGGGGAGGGTCTAGCGAGCAGTACTTC

d_call: TRBD1
clone_size: few
v_call: TRBV18
j_call: TRBJ2-1
cdr3_aa: CATQGVDEQFF
cdr3_nt: TGTGCCACTCAGGGGGTGGATGAGCAGTTCTTC

d_call: NA
clone_size: NA
v_call: TRBV6-1
j_call: TRBJ1-1
cdr3_aa: CASREGTEAFF
cdr3_nt: TGTGCCAGCAGAGAGGGCACTGAAGCTTTCTTT

d_call: TRBD2
clone_size: NA
v_call: TRBV10-2
j_call: TRBJ2-3
cdr3_aa: CASREWTSGIADTQYF
cdr3_nt: TGCGCCAGCAGAGAGTGGACTAGCGGGATCGCAGATACGCAGTATTTT

d_call: NA
clone_size: few
v_call: TRBV7-8
j_call: TRBJ2-2
cdr3_aa: CASSYQGFGELFF
cdr3_nt: TGTGCCAGCAGCTATCAGGGGTTCGGGGAGCTGTTTTTT

d_call: TRBD1
clone_size: NA
v_call: TRBV10-1
j_call: TRBJ2-5
cdr3_aa: CASSEQKQGAETQYF
cdr3_nt: TGCGCCAGCAGTGAGCAAAAACAGGGGGCGGAGACCCAGTACTTC

d_call: NA
clone_size: once
v_call: TRBV6-5
j_call: TRBJ1-1
cdr3_aa: CASSYGIGIATEAFF
cdr3_nt: TGTGCCAGCAGTTACGGAATCGGGATAGCCACTGAAGCTTTCTTT

d_call: TRBD2
clone_size: NA
v_call: TRBV5-1
j_call: TRBJ2-1
cdr3_aa: CASSSGLAGRNEQFF
cdr3_nt: TGCGCCAGCAGCTCCGGACTAGCGGGGAGGAATGAGCAGTTCTTC

d_call: NA
clone_size: NA
v_call: TRBV11-2
j_call: TRBJ1-1
cdr3_aa: CASSLDFSPEAFF
cdr3_nt: TGTGCCAGCAGCTTAGATTTCTCTCCGGAAGCTTTCTTT

d_call: TRBD1
clone_size: NA
v_call: TRBV27
j_call: TRBJ1-6
cdr3_aa: CASSLNRAGGSPLHF
cdr3_nt: TGTGCCAGCAGTTTAAATAGGGCAGGGGGGTCACCCCTCCACTTT

d_call: NA
clone_size: NA
v_call: TRBV9
j_call: TRBJ1-2
cdr3_aa: CASSQNHGQKLYGYTF
cdr3_nt: TGTGCCAGCAGCCAAAACCATGGACAGAAGCTCTATGGCTACACCTTC

d_call: TRBD1
clone_size: NA
v_call: TRBV27
j_call: TRBJ2-7
cdr3_aa: CASSLGTGISYEQYF
cdr3_nt: TGTGCCAGCAGTTTAGGGACAGGCATCTCCTACGAGCAGTACTTC

d_call: NA
clone_size: NA
v_call: TRBV9
j_call: TRBJ1-1
cdr3_aa: CASSVALTMDTEAFF
cdr3_nt: TGTGCCAGCAGCGTAGCGCTGACAATGGACACTGAAGCTTTCTTT

d_call: TRBD1
clone_size: NA
v_call: TRBV7-2
j_call: TRBJ2-5
cdr3_aa: CASSRRTGDETQYF
cdr3_nt: TGTGCCAGCAGCCGAAGGACAGGGGACGAGACCCAGTACTTC

d_call: NA
clone_size: NA
v_call: TRBV2
j_call: TRBJ1-1
cdr3_aa: CASNFLIAEAFF
cdr3_nt: TGTGCCAGCAATTTCCTTATCGCTGAAGCTTTCTTT